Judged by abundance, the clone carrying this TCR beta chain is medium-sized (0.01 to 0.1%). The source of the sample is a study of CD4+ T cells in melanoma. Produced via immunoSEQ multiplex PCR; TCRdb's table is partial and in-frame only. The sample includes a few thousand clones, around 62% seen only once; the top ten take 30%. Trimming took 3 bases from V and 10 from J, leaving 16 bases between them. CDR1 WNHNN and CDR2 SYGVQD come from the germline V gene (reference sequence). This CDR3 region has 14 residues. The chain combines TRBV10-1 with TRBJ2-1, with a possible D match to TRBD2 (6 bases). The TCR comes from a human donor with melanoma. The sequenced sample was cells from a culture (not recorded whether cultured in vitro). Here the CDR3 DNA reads TGCGCCAGCAGTGAATCGGAGGGTTTCGGAGAGCAGTTCTTC. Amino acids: CASSESEGFGEQFF.